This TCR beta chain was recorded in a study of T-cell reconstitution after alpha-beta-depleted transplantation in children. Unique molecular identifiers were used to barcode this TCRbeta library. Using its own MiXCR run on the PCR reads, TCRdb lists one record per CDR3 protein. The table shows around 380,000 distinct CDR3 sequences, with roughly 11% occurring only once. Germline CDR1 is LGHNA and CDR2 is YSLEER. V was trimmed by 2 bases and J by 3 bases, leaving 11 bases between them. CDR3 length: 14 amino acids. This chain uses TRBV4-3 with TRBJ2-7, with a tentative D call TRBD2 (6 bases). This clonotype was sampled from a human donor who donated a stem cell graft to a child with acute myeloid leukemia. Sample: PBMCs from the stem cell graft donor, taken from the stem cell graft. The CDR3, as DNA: TGCGCCAGCAGCCAATCATCTAGCGACTACGAGCAGTACTTC. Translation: CASSQSSSDYEQYF.